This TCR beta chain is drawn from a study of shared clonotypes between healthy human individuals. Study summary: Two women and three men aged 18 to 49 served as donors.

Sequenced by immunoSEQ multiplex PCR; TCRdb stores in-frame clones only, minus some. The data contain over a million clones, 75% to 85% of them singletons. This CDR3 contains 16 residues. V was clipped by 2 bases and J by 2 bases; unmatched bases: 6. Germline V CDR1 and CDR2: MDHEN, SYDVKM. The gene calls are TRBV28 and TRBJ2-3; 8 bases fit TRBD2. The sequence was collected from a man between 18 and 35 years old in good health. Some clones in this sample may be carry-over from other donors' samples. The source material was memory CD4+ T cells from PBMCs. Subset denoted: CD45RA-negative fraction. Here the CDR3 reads CASSLLSGGITDTQYF. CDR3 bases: TGTGCCAGCAGTTTACTTTCGGGAGGGATCACAGATACGCAGTATTTT. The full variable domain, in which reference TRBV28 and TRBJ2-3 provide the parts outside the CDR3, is DVKVTQSSRYLVKRTGEKVFLECVQDMDHENMFWYRQDPGLGLRLIYFSYDVKMKEKGDIPEGYSVSREKKERFSLILESASTNQTSMYLCASSLLSGGITDTQYFGPGTRLTVL.